This T cell receptor (beta chain) originates from a study of beta chain features in type 1 diabetes (dated by TCRdb to 2016 to 2019). Notes on the research overall: Patients and healthy donors did not differ in mean age, gender distribution, total cell number or subset yield. In the study, TCRB repertoires of sorted circulating CD4+ T cell subsets from recently diagnosed type 1 diabetes patients were compared with those of matched healthy donors. Regulatory and stem cell-like memory subsets were obtained from only 8 patients and about eight healthy donors, while naive and central memory subsets were obtained from all 30 or so donors. A total of 107,917,701 sorted cells were examined across all samples, and the number of cells per subset was strongly correlated with RNA yield.

Each donor gave one peripheral blood draw, averaging approximately 0.12 L, which was collected into heparinised tubes. Naive, central memory, regulatory and stem cell-like memory CD4+ T cells were sorted on a BD FACSAria II using a panel including CD45RO, CCR7, CD25, CD127, CD95 and CD27. A purity above 95% was achieved for all sorted populations. PBMCs were separated immediately by Lymphoprep density gradient centrifugation and were stained directly, without being cultured. So that batch effects would be minimized, each experiment stained and sorted samples in pairs, pairing one healthy donor with one patient. With respect to this clone: Which antigen it targets is not known. Base qualities were left out, and no much larger clone turns up one base away.

The investigation overall reported the following: Because small numbers of individuals were included in the HLA sub-analyses, any influence of HLA type on TCRB rearrangement was left unresolved. Because cDNA rather than genomic DNA was sequenced, highly expressing activated cells could have been over-represented, although no difference in activation and CD3 levels was found between groups. PCR might favor shorter templates, but patient and control samples were amplified and corrected together, so any skew would affect both groups equally. Type 1 diabetes patients showed a moderate but significant shortening of TCRB CDR3 length in all four CD4+ subsets. Fewer insertions and more nucleotide deletions at VDJ recombination sites were observed in patients with type 1 diabetes, implying thymic rearrangement abnormalities. Naive, central memory and regulatory TCRB repertoires appeared to be more similar among patients than among healthy donors.

Counted from cysteine to phenylalanine, this CDR3 has 15 amino acids. Only the CDR3 part of the read is kept: 45 bases, read in frame from the first base. V gives up 0 bases and J gives up 2 bases, and the segment between their germline ends measures 11 bases. CDR1 and CDR2 (GTSNPN, SVGIG) derive from the germline V gene (reference sequence). The entire isolated RNA was reverse transcribed using the High Capacity cDNA Reverse Transcription Kit, and thus expressed TCRB transcripts were sequenced. Deep immunoSEQ sequencing was performed on naive, central memory and regulatory T cell samples, with an average of approximately 3.9 million total reads per sample. Sorted cells were lysed in RLT buffer, and RNA was extracted using DNase-treated RNeasy Micro or Mini kits according to cell number. Each cell subset was processed separately to prevent cross-contamination, with patient and healthy donor samples processed together. TCRB sequences were amplified from cDNA with the immunoSEQ multiplex PCR, producing 87-bp fragments spanning the CDR3 region. Sequencing of the amplicons was done on the Illumina HiSeq platform. The study's processing was this. PCR bias was corrected computationally using synthetic template baselines, and reads within Hamming distance 2 were collapsed, with unmergeable singletons discarded. Reads were aligned against IMGT to assign V, D and J genes, CDR3 length and insertions or deletions at six rearrangement sites. Within each subset, clonotype counts were normalized to sorted cell number, and only after that were true diversity and Gini coefficients computed with the tcR R package. The overlap coefficient, calculated on TCRB nucleotide sequences, was used to measure repertoire sharing. As a proxy for the pre-selection repertoire, out-of-frame TCRB sequences from naive cells were analyzed. TCRdb holds this immuneACCESS table with in-frame rearrangements only. Some clones are missing; in checked studies, unresolved V genes explain under half, and the rest has no known cause. V and J calls plus clone size are reproduced from that table; the DNA served to infer D and trimming. The sample table holds a few hundred thousand clones, of which around 16% were seen once. Approximately 0.02% of the sample goes to the ten largest clones.

Material: naive CD4+ T cells from blood. What the cell subset or site label conveys for this sample: true naive CD4+ T cells. The origin of this receptor is a woman aged 18-29 years in good health. The sequence links TRBV30 to TRBJ1-3, with a tentative D gene TRBD1 over 6 matching bases. The DNA reads TGTGCCTGGAGTGTACTGGCAGGGGCTGGAAACACCATATATTTT. This codes for CAWSVLAGAGNTIYF.